A single sample is the source of the 22 T cell receptor beta chains below, sequenced in a study of cytomegalovirus exposure and HLA in healthy donors. The assay was immunoSEQ multiplex PCR, and TCRdb's table has in-frame clones only and misses some. The table has 59,000 or so clones, 80% to 90% seen once. The sequencing sample was made of PBMCs. These receptor sequences come from a woman in her late teens or twenties in good health and CMV-seronegative.

The chain recombines TRBV27 with TRBJ2-1; weak D call: TRBD1 (6 bases). Germline V gene data show CDR1 as MNHEY and CDR2 as SMNVEV (reference sequence). CDR3 length: 15 amino acids. The V gene lost 4 bases and the J gene lost 1 base, with 11 bases spanning the gap. The CDR3 loop is CASSSSRGSYNEQFF. In DNA form, the CDR3 reads TGTGCCAGCAGTTCTAGCAGGGGATCCTACAATGAGCAGTTCTTC.

V usage is TRBV30 and J usage is TRBJ1-3; 8 bases are shared with TRBD1. V gave up 7 bases and J gave up 1 base; unmatched junction bases: 3. The CDR3 length is 13 residues. Looked up from germline, CDR1 is GTSNPN and CDR2 is SVGIG (reference sequence). CDR3 loop: CAFQGASGNTIYF. For the CDR3, the DNA is TGTGCCTTTCAGGGGGCATCTGGAAACACCATATATTTT.

The V gene is TRBV5-1, the J gene TRBJ1-1; D is undetermined. The germline gives CDR1 SGHRS, CDR2 YFSETQ. Trimming pared 0 bases from V and 2 bases from J, leaving 5 bases between. The CDR3 spans 13 residues. DNA for the CDR3: TGCGCCAGCAGCTTGGTGTCAAACACTGAAGCTTTCTTT. It codes for CASSLVSNTEAFF. The whole variable domain, remainder taken from reference TRBV5-1 and TRBJ1-1, is KAGVTQTPRYLIKTRGQQVTLSCSPISGHRSVSWYQQTPGQGLQFLFEYFSETQRNKGNFPGRFSGRQFSNSRSEMNVSTLELGDSALYLCASSLVSNTEAFFGQGTRLTVV.

The chain combines TRBV5-4 with TRBJ1-1; D is unclear. The V gene's germline CDR1 is SGHNT and CDR2 YYREEE (reference sequence). The CDR3 loop spans 14 amino acids. Between the trimmed V and J ends, which lost 4 bases and 0 bases, there was a span of 10 bases. The CDR3 DNA is TGTGCCAGCAGCATGGACTTCTTGAACACTGAAGCTTTCTTT. It translates to CASSMDFLNTEAFF.

The V gene is TRBV2, the J gene TRBJ2-1, with D maybe TRBD1 (5 bases). With 6 bases removed from V and 9 bases from J, the gap between germline ends came to 9 bases. Germline CDR1 SNHLY, CDR2 FYNNEI. The CDR3 runs to 11 residues. CDR3 residues: CASSRDFEQFF. For the CDR3, the DNA is TGTGCCAGCAGCAGGGATTTTGAGCAGTTCTTC.

V gene TRBV9 combines with J gene TRBJ2-3; D not resolved. Per the germline V gene, CDR1 is SGDLS and CDR2 is YYNGEE. The CDR3 length is 15 residues. V lost 0 bases, J lost 2 bases, and 10 bases lay in between. The CDR3 reads CASSVVSASTDTQYF. CDR3 DNA sequence: TGTGCCAGCAGCGTAGTTAGTGCTTCCACAGATACGCAGTATTTT.

The genes are TRBV19 and TRBJ2-1; 7 bases are shared with TRBD2. V lost 0 bases to trimming and J lost 7 bases; unmatched junction nucleotides: 9. This CDR3 comprises 16 residues. CDR1 is LNHDA and CDR2 is SQIVND in the germline V gene (reference sequence). For the CDR3, the DNA is TGTGCCAGTAGTATAGATTGGACTAGTGTTTGGAATGAGCAGTTCTTC. It specifies CASSIDWTSVWNEQFF.

The rearrangement links TRBV4-1 to TRBJ2-3, with 9 bases fitting TRBD1. The germline CDR1 and CDR2 sequences are MGHRA and YSYEKL. The CDR3 consists of 18 residues. The V and J ends lost 0 bases and 3 bases, in that order; junction bases with no gene match: 10. The CDR3 sequence: CASSQDPRDREWTDTQYF. The CDR3 region has the DNA TGCGCCAGCAGCCAAGACCCCCGGGACAGGGAATGGACAGATACGCAGTATTTT.

The genes are TRBV29-1 and TRBJ2-5; TRBD2 aligns across 14 bases. CDR3 length: 14 amino acids. Per the germline V gene, CDR1 is SQVTM and CDR2 is ANQGSEA. Germline trimming cut 4 bases from V and 9 bases from J; bases unmatched to any gene: 7. The CDR3 reads CSVVTSGRARPQYF. The CDR3 nucleotides read TGCAGCGTTGTGACTAGCGGGAGGGCAAGGCCCCAGTACTTC.

This chain's CDR3 is CASSLSSSESYEQYF. The CDR3 DNA reads as TGTGCCAGCAGCTTATCGAGCAGCGAATCCTACGAGCAGTACTTC. This sequence joins TRBV7-9 and TRBJ2-7, with D unclear. The CDR3 has 15 amino acids. Germline CDR1 is SEHNR and CDR2 is FQNEAQ (reference sequence). With 2 bases removed from V and 1 base from J, the gap between germline ends came to 12 bases.

The chain employs TRBV2 and TRBJ1-5, with TRBD1 as a possible D gene (5 bases). Trimming stripped 6 bases from V and 2 bases from J, with 14 bases between. The germline CDR1 and CDR2 sequences are SNHLY and FYNNEI. The CDR3 covers 15 residues. This CDR3 is CASSLGGSGNQPQHF. The CDR3 DNA reads as TGTGCCAGCAGCCTCGGGGGGTCTGGCAATCAGCCCCAGCATTTT.

The chain is built from TRBV27 and TRBJ1-1; TRBD1 matches 12 bases. V gave up 6 bases and J gave up 6 bases; unmatched junction bases: 8. Germline CDR1 is MNHEY and CDR2 is SMNVEV (reference sequence). CDR3 length equals 15 residues. CDR3 nucleotide sequence: TGTGCCAGCAGGGGGGACAGGGGGCGGGGAGCTGAAGCTTTCTTT. Its protein is CASRGDRGRGAEAFF.

The gene calls are TRBV28 and TRBJ2-1; 7 positions match TRBD2. Trimming at V came to 3 bases and at J to 9 bases, leaving 5 bases not matched to a gene. The CDR3 sequence is 13 residues long. Germline V CDR1 and CDR2: MDHEN, SYDVKM. CDR3: CASSFFSGTEQFF. CDR3 sequence (DNA): TGTGCCAGCAGTTTTTTCAGCGGGACTGAGCAGTTCTTC.

Regarding this clone: Compared with germline, one end of the junction differs, possibly owing to a read error. The chain couples TRBV12-5 to TRBJ2-1; 13 positions agree with TRBD2. The CDR3 consists of 14 residues. Germline V CDR1 and CDR2: LGHNT, FRNRAP. CDR3 in DNA: TGTGCTAGTGGTTTGGTAGGAACTAGCGGGAGGGCCGTCTTC. Residues: CASGLVGTSGRAVF.

The J gene is TRBJ2-2, the V gene TRBV6-6, with D unclear. CDR3 size: 14 residues. CDR1 and CDR2 from the germline V gene are MNHNY and SVGAGI (reference sequence). V dropped 2 bases and J dropped 8 bases, with 12 bases sitting between them. DNA for the CDR3: TGTGCCAGCAGTTACGGCGGCGCCCCGGGGGAGCTGTTTTTT. Translated: CASSYGGAPGELFF.

The CDR3 nucleotides are TGTGCCTGGAGCCCCCCAGGGGGCAGGAACACTGAAGCTTTCTTT. Translated: CAWSPPGGRNTEAFF. This chain joins TRBV30 and TRBJ1-1, with 8 bases identical to TRBD1. The J segment lost 1 base and the V segment lost 3 bases, leaving 7 bases of the junction unmatched. This CDR3 has 15 amino acids. Germline assignment: CDR1 GTSNPN and CDR2 SVGIG (reference sequence).

CDR3 bases: TGTGCCTGGAGTGTTTGGACTAGGGGCTACGAGCAGTACTTC. Residues: CAWSVWTRGYEQYF. The gene calls are TRBV30 and TRBJ2-7, with 7 bases aligning to TRBD2. CDR1 GTSNPN and CDR2 SVGIG come from the germline V gene (reference sequence). CDR3 length: 14 amino acids. J gave up 3 bases and V 0 bases, and 5 bases lay outside the gene matches.

The chain combines TRBV19 with TRBJ2-7; TRBD1 matches 8 bases. CDR3 length equals 13 residues. Germline V gene sequence: CDR1 LNHDA, CDR2 SQIVND (reference sequence). V gave up 5 bases and J gave up 3 bases; unmatched junction bases: 3. In DNA, the CDR3 is TGTGCCAGTAGTCACAGGGGGAACTACGAGCAGTACTTC. It is translated as CASSHRGNYEQYF.

The gene calls are TRBV5-1 and TRBJ2-1; tentative D call: TRBD2 (6 bases). Germline loops: CDR1 SGHRS, CDR2 YFSETQ. Trimming took 0 bases from V and 6 from J, leaving 13 bases between them. The CDR3 totals 15 residues. The CDR3 DNA sequence: TGCGCCAGCAGCTTGGCAGCTAGCGTTGGCAATGAGCAGTTCTTC. Amino acids: CASSLAASVGNEQFF. Complete variable domain (other parts from reference TRBV5-1 and TRBJ2-1): KAGVTQTPRYLIKTRGQQVTLSCSPISGHRSVSWYQQTPGQGLQFLFEYFSETQRNKGNFPGRFSGRQFSNSRSEMNVSTLELGDSALYLCASSLAASVGNEQFFGPGTRLTVL.

This chain connects TRBV27 to TRBJ2-5; D is ambiguous. The V end lost 6 bases, the J end lost 1 base, and 6 bases lay between the germline ends. The CDR3 contains 12 residues. The V gene's germline CDR1 is MNHEY and CDR2 SMNVEV (reference sequence). CDR3 sequence: CASRGGQETQYF. The CDR3 DNA reads TGTGCCAGCAGAGGCGGCCAAGAGACCCAGTACTTC.

The chain uses TRBV5-5 and TRBJ1-2; 7 bases fit TRBD1. This CDR3 region has 15 residues. V shed 4 bases, J shed 6 bases, and the junction held 12 bases outside the gene matches. The germline gives CDR1 SGHKS, CDR2 YYEKEE (reference sequence). CDR3 nucleotides: TGTGCCAGCAGCCTAATTGACAGGGTCGGCGATGGCTACACCTTC. Amino acids: CASSLIDRVGDGYTF.

This clone was seen a handful of times. V gene TRBV27 combines with J gene TRBJ2-7, with TRBD2 as a possible D gene (7 bases). V lost 2 bases, J lost 3 bases, and 11 bases lay in between. Germline loops: CDR1 MNHEY, CDR2 SMNVEV (reference sequence). The CDR3 is 14 residues long. In DNA, the CDR3 is TGTGCCAGCAGTTTAAAGGGGGGGGTCTACGAGCAGTACTTC. It encodes CASSLKGGVYEQYF.